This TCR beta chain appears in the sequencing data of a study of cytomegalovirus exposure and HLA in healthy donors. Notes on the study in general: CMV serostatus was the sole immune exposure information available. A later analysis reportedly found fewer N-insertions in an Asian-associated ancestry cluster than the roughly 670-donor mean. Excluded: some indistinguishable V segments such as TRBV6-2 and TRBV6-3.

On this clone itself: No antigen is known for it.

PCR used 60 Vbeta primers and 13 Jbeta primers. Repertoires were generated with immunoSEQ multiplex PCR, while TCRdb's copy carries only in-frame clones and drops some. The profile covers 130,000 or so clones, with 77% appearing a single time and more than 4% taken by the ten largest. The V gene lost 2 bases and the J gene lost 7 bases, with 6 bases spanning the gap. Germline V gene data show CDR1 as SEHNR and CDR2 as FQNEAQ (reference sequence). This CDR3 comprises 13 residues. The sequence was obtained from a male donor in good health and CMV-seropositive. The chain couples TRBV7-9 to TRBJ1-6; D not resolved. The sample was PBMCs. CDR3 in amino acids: CASSLSGNSPLHF. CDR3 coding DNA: TGTGCCAGCAGCTTATCAGGAAATTCACCCCTCCACTTT.